The clone carrying this T cell receptor beta chain was detected a few times. Next came a second PCR, run for about 7 to 12 cycles, which used a sample-barcoded 5' primer along with a J-beta primer mix. Each sample yielded at least 2.5 million CDR3-containing paired-end reads. MiXCR, applied by TCRdb to the 5' RACE reads, yields one record per CDR3 protein. The sample lists about 800,000 distinct CDR3 sequences, about 42% occurring once. These data are taken from a study of blood T cells in healthy people across ages. With 4 bases clipped from V and 7 bases from J, the junction kept 10 bases outside the gene matches. The CDR3 covers 15 residues. Ranging in age from roughly 6 to 95, the donors were healthy Caucasian individuals from Russia. Whenever a sample was processed, at least 6 million PBMCs were isolated.

The TCR originated in an elderly man in good health. Sequenced input: blood. The chain carries TRBV12-3 or TRBV12-4 and TRBJ1-5, with TRBD1 matching over 7 bases. This CDR3 reads CASSSGQPNGQPQHF. The DNA for the CDR3 is TGTGCCAGCAGTTCGGGACAGCCTAACGGACAGCCCCAGCATTTT.